The text below deals with one TCR beta chain. Its antigen is undetermined. Trimming took 0 bases from V and 2 from J; bases not matched to a gene: 4. This CDR3 has 16 residues. Germline assignment: CDR1 KGHDR and CDR2 SFDVKD. The sample belongs to a study of T cell responses to AZD1222 COVID-19 vaccine. Findings of the study overall: Mapped onto spike, vaccine-associated CD4 TCRs spanned it and were dominant at 160-218 and 743-854. White British ancestry dominated among donors, who included more females, and clonal diversity was possibly underestimated.

Produced via immunoSEQ multiplex PCR; TCRdb's table is partial and in-frame only. The data hold some 82,000 clones, with about nine tenths observed a single time. This chain uses TRBV24-1 with TRBJ2-3, with TRBD1 identical over 7 bases. This TCR derives from an adult in good health. This specimen consisted of peripheral blood, obtained on day 0 of AZD1222 vaccination. The CDR3, as DNA: TGTGCCACCAGTGATTTGACAGGGGCCCACACAGATACGCAGTATTTT. Amino acids: CATSDLTGAHTDTQYF.